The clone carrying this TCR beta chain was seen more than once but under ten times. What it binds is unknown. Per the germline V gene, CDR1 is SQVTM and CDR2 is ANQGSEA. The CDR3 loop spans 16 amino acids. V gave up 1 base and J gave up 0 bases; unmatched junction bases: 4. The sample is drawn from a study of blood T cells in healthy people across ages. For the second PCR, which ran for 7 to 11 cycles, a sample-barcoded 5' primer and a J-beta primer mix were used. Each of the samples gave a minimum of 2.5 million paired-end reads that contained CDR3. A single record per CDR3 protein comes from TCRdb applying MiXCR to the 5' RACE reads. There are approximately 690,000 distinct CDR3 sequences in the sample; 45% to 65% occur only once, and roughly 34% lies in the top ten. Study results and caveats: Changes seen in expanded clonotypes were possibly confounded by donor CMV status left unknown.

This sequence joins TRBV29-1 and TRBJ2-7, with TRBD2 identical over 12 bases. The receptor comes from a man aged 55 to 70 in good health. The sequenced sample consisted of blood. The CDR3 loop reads CSVEAQTSGGSYEQYF. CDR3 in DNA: TGCAGCGTTGAAGCCCAGACTAGCGGGGGCTCCTACGAGCAGTACTTC.